Listed below are T cell receptor beta chains from one sample, sequenced in a study of control samples from healthy donors and cancer patients. TCRdb's table, derived via immunoSEQ multiplex PCR, lists solely in-frame clones and lacks some. Of some 190,000 clones listed, about 90% are singletons. The specimen was blood. Receptors originate from a man between 25 and 39 years old in good health. CDR3s include the opening cysteine and the closing phenylalanine or tryptophan. The order of the fields is J gene, D gene, clone size, V gene, CDR3 DNA, CDR3 protein. The D gene is left open where the match is weak. Size is stated for part of the rows, as once, few or many counts, or as a class when the clone is expanded.

j_gene: TRBJ1-1
d_gene: TRBD1
abundance: .
v_gene: TRBV19
CDR3nt: TGTGCCGCAAGGGACAGACTGAACACTGAAGCTTTCTTT
CDR3aa: CAARDRLNTEAFF

j_gene: TRBJ2-3
d_gene: TRBD2
abundance: once
v_gene: TRBV29-1
CDR3nt: TGCAGCACTGGGGGAGGGGCAGATACGCAGTATTTT
CDR3aa: CSTGGGADTQYF

j_gene: TRBJ2-3
d_gene: TRBD2
abundance: .
v_gene: TRBV6-6
CDR3nt: TGTGCCAGCAGACCCTTATTAGCGGGGGGGACAGATACGCAGTATTTT
CDR3aa: CASRPLLAGGTDTQYF

j_gene: TRBJ2-1
d_gene: TRBD1
abundance: once
v_gene: TRBV2
CDR3nt: TGTGCCAGCTTAGGACAGGGTGTGGTCAATGAGCAGTTCTTC
CDR3aa: CASLGQGVVNEQFF

j_gene: TRBJ1-5
d_gene: TRBD1
abundance: .
v_gene: TRBV5-1
CDR3nt: TGCGCCAGCAGCCAAGGGACAGGGGGTCAGCCCCAGCATTTT
CDR3aa: CASSQGTGGQPQHF

j_gene: TRBJ1-6
d_gene: TRBD1
abundance: .
v_gene: TRBV28
CDR3nt: TGTGCCAGCAGAACGGGACAGAAAATCTCACCCCTCCACTTT
CDR3aa: CASRTGQKISPLHF

j_gene: TRBJ1-5
d_gene: .
abundance: .
v_gene: TRBV12-3/TRBV12-4
CDR3nt: TGTGCCAGCAGACGAGGGGGGTGGTCCCAGCATTTT
CDR3aa: CASRRGGWSQHF

j_gene: TRBJ1-2
d_gene: .
abundance: .
v_gene: TRBV30
CDR3nt: TGTGCCTGGAGTGCCGGGCTAGGAGTTAACTATGGCTACACCTTC
CDR3aa: CAWSAGLGVNYGYTF

j_gene: TRBJ1-2
d_gene: .
abundance: .
v_gene: TRBV2
CDR3nt: TGTGCCAGCAGTGGCCACGTTAGGGGCTATGGCTACACCTTC
CDR3aa: CASSGHVRGYGYTF

j_gene: TRBJ1-6
d_gene: .
abundance: once
v_gene: TRBV30
CDR3nt: TGTGCCTGGAAGAGGAGATCGGGGGTTAATTCACCCCTCCACTTT
CDR3aa: CAWKRRSGVNSPLHF

j_gene: TRBJ2-2
d_gene: .
abundance: .
v_gene: TRBV9
CDR3nt: TGTGCCAGCAGCCTTCCCTATGCAAGCCCGAACACCGGGGAGCTGTTTTTT
CDR3aa: CASSLPYASPNTGELFF

j_gene: TRBJ2-3
d_gene: TRBD2
abundance: .
v_gene: TRBV7-2
CDR3nt: TGTGCCAGCAGCTTAGTCCGGACTAGCCGAGCAGATACGCAGTATTTT
CDR3aa: CASSLVRTSRADTQYF

j_gene: TRBJ1-2
d_gene: TRBD1
abundance: .
v_gene: TRBV5-4
CDR3nt: TGTGCCAGCAGCGTACAGGGGGCAGACTATGGCTACACCTTC
CDR3aa: CASSVQGADYGYTF

j_gene: TRBJ1-6
d_gene: TRBD1
abundance: .
v_gene: TRBV11-2
CDR3nt: TGTGCCAGCAGCTTAGAGGGACAGTTGGGAGCACCCCTCCACTTT
CDR3aa: CASSLEGQLGAPLHF

j_gene: TRBJ1-5
d_gene: .
abundance: .
v_gene: TRBV29-1
CDR3nt: TGCAGCGTTGCGGGGGTCGGCAATCAGCCCCAGCATTTT
CDR3aa: CSVAGVGNQPQHF

j_gene: TRBJ2-2
d_gene: .
abundance: .
v_gene: TRBV27
CDR3nt: TGTGCCAGCAGGATGTACACCGGGGAGCTGTTTTTT
CDR3aa: CASRMYTGELFF

j_gene: TRBJ1-2
d_gene: .
abundance: .
v_gene: TRBV4-2
CDR3nt: TGTGCCAGCAGCCAAGATCAAAACCCGTCTTATGGCTACACCTTC
CDR3aa: CASSQDQNPSYGYTF

j_gene: TRBJ2-1
d_gene: TRBD2
abundance: .
v_gene: TRBV14
CDR3nt: TGTGCCAGCAGCCAAATCCCCGGGACTAGCGGGGGAGGCTATGAGCAGTTCTTC
CDR3aa: CASSQIPGTSGGGYEQFF

j_gene: TRBJ2-7
d_gene: TRBD1
abundance: .
v_gene: TRBV18
CDR3nt: TGTGCCAGTCAGGCGGGACAGGGCTCCTACGAGCAGTACTTC
CDR3aa: CASQAGQGSYEQYF

j_gene: TRBJ1-2
d_gene: .
abundance: .
v_gene: TRBV6-5
CDR3nt: TGTGCCAGCAGTCCGGGACGCCAAAGAGGAGGCTACACCTTC
CDR3aa: CASSPGRQRGGYTF

j_gene: TRBJ2-1
d_gene: .
abundance: .
v_gene: TRBV9
CDR3nt: TGTGCCAGCAGCGTAGAGGGTTCCCGAACCTACAATGAGCAGTTCTTC
CDR3aa: CASSVEGSRTYNEQFF

j_gene: TRBJ2-7
d_gene: .
abundance: .
v_gene: TRBV5-5
CDR3nt: TGTGCCAGCAGCCTTTTTGAATACGAGCAGTACTTC
CDR3aa: CASSLFEYEQYF

j_gene: TRBJ2-7
d_gene: TRBD1
abundance: .
v_gene: TRBV18
CDR3nt: TGTGCCAGCTCACCGCTGGTAGGGGACAGCGAGCAGTACTTC
CDR3aa: CASSPLVGDSEQYF

j_gene: TRBJ1-3
d_gene: .
abundance: .
v_gene: TRBV7-9
CDR3nt: TGTGCCAGCAGCTCATCCCCTACCCAGGGGAAACTCTCTGGAAACACCATATATTTT
CDR3aa: CASSSSPTQGKLSGNTIYF

j_gene: TRBJ2-7
d_gene: .
abundance: .
v_gene: TRBV6-5
CDR3nt: TGTGCCAGCAGTTCACCCGGGCTCGAGCAGTACTTC
CDR3aa: CASSSPGLEQYF

j_gene: TRBJ1-1
d_gene: TRBD1
abundance: .
v_gene: TRBV4-1
CDR3nt: TGCGCCAGCAGCCAACCCGACAGGGGTGGGACTGAAGCTTTCTTT
CDR3aa: CASSQPDRGGTEAFF